This T cell receptor beta chain derives from a study of shared clonotypes between healthy human individuals. The study, taken as a whole, reports: Larger estimated richness was generally seen in naive subsets than in memory subsets. For naive CD4 cells, roughly 5.5% of clonotypes were shared across four donors.

Healthy and HIV-negative, the adult donors had no recent acute infections or vaccinations. Trimming stripped 6 bases from V and 8 bases from J, with 13 bases between. Germline lookup yields CDR1 MNHEY and CDR2 SVGAGI. This CDR3 comprises 12 residues. Source study methods: With immunoSEQ giving junction-only sequences and no quality scores, filtering differed. The data were produced by immunoSEQ multiplex PCR, yet TCRdb's version contains in-frame clones alone and is incomplete. From that table come the V and J calls and clone size; the DNA was used to work out D and trimming. The sample holds 2,500,000 or so clones, under 95% seen once. The table lists this clone with a few counts. Its target is not known.

The receptor's source is a man aged 18 to 30 in good health. Some clones in this sample may be carry-over from other donors' samples. This sequence joins TRBV6-5 and TRBJ1-2, with D hard to call. Source material: naive CD4+ T cells from PBMCs. Described subset: CD45RA+ positively selected. Here the CDR3 DNA reads TGTGCCAGCAGAGGCCGAATGGGGGGCTACACCTTC. It yields the protein CASRGRMGGYTF.